The 14 T cell receptor beta chains below were found in one sample sequenced in a study of T cells after yellow fever vaccination. TCRdb recomputed calls from the 5' RACE reads with MiXCR, one row per CDR3 protein. Here the sample spans approximately 180,000 distinct CDR3 sequences, 6.2% being singletons. This material consisted of CD4+ T cells sorted from PBMCs, taken on the day of the first yellow fever vaccination. All receptors come from a man younger than 35 who received the YFV17D yellow fever vaccine.

The sample holds a few counts of this clonotype. This rearrangement joins TRBV7-9 to TRBJ2-7; 9 positions match TRBD1. The J segment lost 5 bases and the V segment lost 2 bases, leaving 4 bases of the junction unmatched. The CDR3 length is 14 residues. The V gene's germline CDR1 is SEHNR and CDR2 FQNEAQ (reference sequence). The CDR3 coding sequence is TGTGCCAGCAGCTTATCCGGGACAGGGAACGAGCAGTACTTC. Translation gives CASSLSGTGNEQYF.

This clonotype appeared many times. In nucleotides, the CDR3 is TGTGCCAGCAGCTTAACCTACGAGCAGTACTTC. Translated, it gives CASSLTYEQYF. V is TRBV7-9 and J is TRBJ2-7, with no clear D. This CDR3 has 11 amino acids. From germline, CDR1 is SEHNR and CDR2 FQNEAQ (reference sequence). Trimming removed 2 bases from V and 2 bases from J, with 1 base in between.

The chain links TRBV28 to TRBJ1-5; D not resolved. The CDR3 runs 12 residues. Trimming stripped 6 bases from V and 4 bases from J, with 7 bases between. Germline V gene lookup returns CDR1 MDHEN and CDR2 SYDVKM. CDR3 DNA: TGTGCCAGCAGGCAGACAAATCAGCCCCAGCATTTT. This encodes CASRQTNQPQHF.

In its sample, this clonotype was seen a few times. CDR3 DNA sequence: TGTGCCAGCAGCCAGGCGATGGGACAGGGGAACACTGAAGCTTTCTTT. Translation gives CASSQAMGQGNTEAFF. This chain connects TRBV4-2 to TRBJ1-1, with 9 bases lining up with TRBD1. Per the germline V gene, CDR1 is LGHNA and CDR2 is YNFKEQ. The V segment lost 3 bases and the J segment 1 base; nucleotides outside the gene matches: 6. The CDR3 extends over 16 amino acids.

This clonotype was counted at least ten times. The V call is TRBV11-2, the J call TRBJ2-1; 10 nucleotides line up with TRBD2. V shed 0 bases, J shed 1 base, and the junction held 3 bases outside the gene matches. Germline V lookup: CDR1 SGHAT, CDR2 FQNNGV. CDR3 length equals 17 residues. The CDR3 coding sequence is TGTGCCAGCAGCTTAGAGCTAGCGGGGGTGTCCTACAATGAGCAGTTCTTC. This codes for CASSLELAGVSYNEQFF.

This chain uses TRBV5-4 with TRBJ1-4, with a possible D match to TRBD1 (6 bases). The V end was cut by 0 bases, the J end by 8 bases, with 14 bases between. CDR1 and CDR2 from the germline V gene are SGHNT and YYREEE (reference sequence). The CDR3 spans 15 residues. CDR3 protein: CASSLEVGAEEKLFF. CDR3 nucleotide sequence: TGTGCCAGCAGCTTGGAGGTGGGGGCGGAAGAAAAACTGTTTTTT.

This clonotype came up a few times. The chain couples TRBV5-1 to TRBJ2-3; no reliable D call. Germline lookup yields CDR1 SGHRS and CDR2 YFSETQ. V shed 0 bases and J shed 4 bases, with 12 bases lying between them. The CDR3 totals 15 residues. In DNA form, the CDR3 reads TGCGCCAGCAGCTTGGGGCTACTCCAGTCAGATACGCAGTATTTT. Protein product: CASSLGLLQSDTQYF.

Details on this clonotype: One base away lies a much larger clone, so this may be a sequencing read error. This rearrangement joins TRBV12-3 or TRBV12-4 to TRBJ2-7, with D unresolved. CDR3 length: 13 residues. The CDR3 DNA sequence: TGTGCCAGCAGTCAAGATGGTCCCTACGAGCAGCACGTC. The encoded protein is CASSQDGPYEQHV.

This clonotype occurred many times. The V and J genes are TRBV12-3 or TRBV12-4 and TRBJ1-1, with a possible D match to TRBD1 (5 bases). V was shortened by 0 bases and J by 0 bases, with 11 bases between the two germline ends. The CDR3 has 16 residues. DNA for the CDR3: TGTGCCAGCAGTTTAGCCCGCGGGACGTTGAACACTGAAGCTTTCTTT. Translation: CASSLARGTLNTEAFF.

This clonotype was seen repeatedly, ten times or more. The chain employs TRBV5-1 and TRBJ2-1; tentative D call: TRBD2 (5 bases). Trimming pared 1 base from V and 7 bases from J, leaving 9 bases between. This CDR3 has 13 residues. CDR1 SGHRS and CDR2 YFSETQ come from the germline V gene. The CDR3 here is CASSLFRENEQFF. The CDR3 coding sequence is TGCGCCAGCAGCTTGTTTCGGGAAAATGAGCAGTTCTTC.

The rearrangement links TRBV6-4 to TRBJ2-1; 10 bases match TRBD2. This CDR3 is built from 15 residues. Germline V gene lookup returns CDR1 MRHNA and CDR2 SNTAGT. Losses at the gene ends were 7 bases for V and 7 bases for J; bases not matched to a gene: 10. CDR3 region: CASTNEAGGRNEQFF. The CDR3, as DNA: TGTGCCAGCACCAATGAAGCGGGGGGGAGGAATGAGCAGTTCTTC.

This clonotype came up many times. The rearrangement joins TRBV28 to TRBJ2-6, with a possible D match to TRBD1 (5 bases). CDR1 MDHEN and CDR2 SYDVKM come from the germline V gene. There are 19 residues in the CDR3. V lost 3 bases, J lost 4 bases, and 22 bases lay in between. CDR3 residues: CASSFWNGVGAPGANVLTF. CDR3 sequence (DNA): TGTGCCAGCAGTTTTTGGAATGGCGTAGGGGCCCCCGGGGCCAACGTCCTGACTTTC.

This clonotype was detected only a few times. The CDR3 DNA reads as TGTGCAAGTCGCTGTTGGACAGGCGAGCAGTACGTC. Its translation is CASRCWTGEQYV. The rearrangement uses TRBV12-2 and TRBJ2-7; the table gives TRBD1 as D, unverified against the DNA. TRBV12-2 has pseudogene status. The CDR3 contains 12 residues.

This clonotype was detected many times. The chain uses TRBV19 and TRBJ2-2; perhaps TRBD2 as D (6 bases). V was trimmed by 5 bases and J by 0 bases, leaving 10 bases between them. Germline V lookup: CDR1 LNHDA, CDR2 SQIVND (reference sequence). The CDR3 consists of 15 residues. CDR3 protein: CASSPRGTNTGELFF. CDR3 bases: TGTGCCAGTAGTCCGCGGGGAACGAACACCGGGGAGCTGTTTTTT.